This TCR beta chain originates from a study of T cell responses to AZD1222 COVID-19 vaccine (dated by TCRdb to about 2021). In terms of the full investigation: AZD1222 recipients whose second dose came at about 4 weeks and those whose second dose came at about 12 weeks were combined into one group, since spike-specific TCR depth and breadth did not differ between the two schedules. TCR sequencing covered 230 or so trial participants: around 210 given two doses of AZD1222 and 26 given two doses of MenACWY control vaccine. Trial participants were enrolled by age into subgroups of 18-55, 56-69 and 70-plus years, and around 150, 28 and 57 TCR-sequenced participants, respectively, were included in these subgroups. Beyond this particular receptor, the publication reports: Participants were mostly white British and included more females than males, and it was suggested by the authors that clonal diversity may have been underestimated. The whole spike protein was spanned by vaccine-associated CD4 TCRs, and dominant responses were seen in regions 160-218 and 743-854. Reportedly, almost half of the unique spike-specific TCRs recognized epitopes lying outside the regions that are mutated in the B.1.351 and B.1.1.7 variants. In the small 56-69-year group, the increase in depth fell short of significance, most likely because of low power. After two AZD1222 doses, both the breadth and the depth of spike-specific TCRs were significantly higher than at day 0 and than in MenACWY recipients. No day 14 peak-response samples were available, so repertoires were characterized only after the peak T cell response. Only six or seven AZD1222 recipients were SARS-CoV-2 seropositive at baseline, limiting conclusions about previously exposed vaccinees.

A note on this clone: Its antigen is still unknown. Base qualities were left out, and no much larger clone turns up one base away.

The CDR3 regions of human TCRbeta chains were subjected to immunosequencing. On the study's bioinformatics: Repertoire TCRs were checked for matches against a reference library of SARS-CoV-2-specific TCRs that had been generated using the MIRA antigen-specificity platform. Breadth meant the fraction of unique TCRs that were SARS-CoV-2-associated, whereas depth meant the fraction of total T cells that were SARS-CoV-2-associated. Using the MIRA data, every spike-specific TCR was mapped to the spike region that the TCR reacted to and assigned to either a CD4 or a CD8 class. Log10-transformed breadth and depth values were compared by one-way ANOVA with Sidak's multiple comparisons tests. TCRdb's version of the immuneACCESS table is confined to in-frame rearrangements and falls short of the full clone set. An unresolved V gene accounts for under half of the shortfall where checked; the remainder is of unknown origin. V and J calls plus clone size are reproduced from that table; the DNA served to infer D and trimming. Recorded for this sample are around 100,000 clones; roughly 91% of them occurred a single time. About 4.8% of the sample belongs to the ten largest clones.

The sample's time point label, in plain terms: baseline before first vaccination. The vaccinee samples were drawn from two UK trials, COV001 and COV002, one of which was a single-blind randomized controlled phase 2/3 trial testing AZD1222 (ChAdOx1 nCoV-19) in healthy adults. For TCRbeta chain sequencing, PBMC samples from trial participants were taken at day 0 and at day 28 after the second dose. The CDR1 and CDR2 encoded by the germline V gene are MDHEN and SYDVKM. Trimming costs V 10 bases and J 2 bases, and their ends lie 18 bases apart. The CDR3 measures 16 amino acids from cysteine to phenylalanine. Only CDR3 DNA remains: 48 bases, in frame from the first base.

The receptor was isolated from an adult in good health. The source was peripheral blood, collected on day 0 of AZD1222 vaccination. This receptor chain uses TRBV28 and TRBJ1-6; TRBD1 could be the D gene, as 6 bases match. The CDR3 amino acid sequence is: CATLETGITYNSPLHF. The sequenced DNA is TGTGCCACCTTGGAAACAGGGATCACCTATAATTCACCCCTCCACTTT.